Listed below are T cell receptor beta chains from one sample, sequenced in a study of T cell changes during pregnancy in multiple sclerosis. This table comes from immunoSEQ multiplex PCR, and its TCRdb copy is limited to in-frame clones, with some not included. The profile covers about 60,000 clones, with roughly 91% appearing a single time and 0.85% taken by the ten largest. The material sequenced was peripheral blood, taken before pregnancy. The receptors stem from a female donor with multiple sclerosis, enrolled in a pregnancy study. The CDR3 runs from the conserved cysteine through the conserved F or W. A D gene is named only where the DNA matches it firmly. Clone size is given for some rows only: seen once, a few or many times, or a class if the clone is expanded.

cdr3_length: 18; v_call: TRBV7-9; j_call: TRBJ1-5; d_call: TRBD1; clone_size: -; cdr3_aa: CASSYGTGGRYSNQPQHF; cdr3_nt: TGTGCCAGCAGCTACGGGACAGGGGGCAGATATAGCAATCAGCCCCAGCATTTT
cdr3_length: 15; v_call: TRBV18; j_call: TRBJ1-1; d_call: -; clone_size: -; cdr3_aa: CASSPPVGGHTEAFF; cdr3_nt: TGTGCCAGCTCACCACCGGTGGGGGGTCACACTGAAGCTTTCTTT
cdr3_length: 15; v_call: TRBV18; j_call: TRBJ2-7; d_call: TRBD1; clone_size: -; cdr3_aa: CASSPEQGVSYEQYF; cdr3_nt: TGTGCCAGCTCACCGGAACAGGGGGTCTCCTACGAGCAGTACTTC
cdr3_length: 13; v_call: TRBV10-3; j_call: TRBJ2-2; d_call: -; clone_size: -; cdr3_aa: CAIGLLDPGELFF; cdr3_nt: TGTGCCATCGGGCTGTTAGACCCCGGGGAGCTGTTTTTT
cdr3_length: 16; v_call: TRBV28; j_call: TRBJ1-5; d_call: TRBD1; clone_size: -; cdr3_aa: CASSTAGTGHNQPQHF; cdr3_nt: TGTGCCAGCAGTACAGCCGGGACAGGCCACAATCAGCCCCAGCATTTT
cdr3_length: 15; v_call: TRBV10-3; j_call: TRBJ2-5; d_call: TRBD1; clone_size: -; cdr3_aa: CAISGDRSPQETQYF; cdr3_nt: TGTGCCATCAGTGGGGACAGGAGCCCACAAGAGACCCAGTACTTC
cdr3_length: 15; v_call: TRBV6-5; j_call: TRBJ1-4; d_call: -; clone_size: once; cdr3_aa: CASSYGGLTNEKLFF; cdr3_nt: TGTGCCAGCAGTTACGGGGGCCTGACTAATGAAAAACTGTTTTTT
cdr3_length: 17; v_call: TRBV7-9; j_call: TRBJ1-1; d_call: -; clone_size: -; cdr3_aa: CASSLAAGLGGNTEAFF; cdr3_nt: TGTGCCAGCAGCTTAGCTGCTGGGCTAGGGGGGAACACTGAAGCTTTCTTT
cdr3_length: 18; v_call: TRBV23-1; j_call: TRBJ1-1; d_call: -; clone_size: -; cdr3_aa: CASSQPARGVSMNTEAFF; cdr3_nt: TGCGCCAGCAGTCAACCCGCTCGGGGTGTGAGCATGAACACTGAAGCTTTCTTT
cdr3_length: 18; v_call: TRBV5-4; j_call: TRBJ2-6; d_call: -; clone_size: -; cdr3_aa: CASSFGPHGMAGANVLTF; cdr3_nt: TGTGCCAGCAGCTTTGGCCCCCACGGGATGGCTGGGGCCAACGTCCTGACTTTC
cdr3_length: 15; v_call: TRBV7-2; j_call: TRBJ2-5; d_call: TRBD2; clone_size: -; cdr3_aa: CASSPVGGSMETQYF; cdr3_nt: TGTGCCAGCAGCCCAGTCGGGGGGTCGATGGAGACCCAGTACTTC
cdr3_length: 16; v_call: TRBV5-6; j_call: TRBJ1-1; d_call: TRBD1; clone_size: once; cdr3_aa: CASSLPRDREGTEAFF; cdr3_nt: TGTGCCAGCAGCTTGCCCCGGGACAGGGAGGGCACTGAAGCTTTCTTT
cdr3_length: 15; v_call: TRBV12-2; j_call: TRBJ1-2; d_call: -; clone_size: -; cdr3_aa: CASRLPRQGAPGYTF; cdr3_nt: TGTGCAAGTCGCTTACCCCGACAGGGGGCGCCTGGCTACACCTTC
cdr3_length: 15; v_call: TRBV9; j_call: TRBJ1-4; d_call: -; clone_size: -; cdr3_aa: CASSSEGATNEKLFF; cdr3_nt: TGTGCCAGCAGCTCAGAGGGGGCAACTAATGAAAAACTGTTTTTT
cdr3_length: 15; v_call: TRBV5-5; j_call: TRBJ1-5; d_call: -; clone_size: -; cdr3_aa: CASSLAQYSNQPQHF; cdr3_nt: TGTGCCAGCAGCTTGGCACAGTATAGCAATCAGCCCCAGCATTTT
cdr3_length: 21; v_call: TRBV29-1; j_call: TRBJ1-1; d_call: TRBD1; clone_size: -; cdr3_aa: CSVEGQWKRDRGPTWNTEAFF; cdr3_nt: TGCAGCGTTGAGGGTCAATGGAAGCGGGACAGGGGGCCTACCTGGAACACTGAAGCTTTCTTT
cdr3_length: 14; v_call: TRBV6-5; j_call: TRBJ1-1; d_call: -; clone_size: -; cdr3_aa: CASKGAPVNTEAFF; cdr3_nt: TGTGCCAGCAAAGGAGCACCTGTGAACACTGAAGCTTTCTTT
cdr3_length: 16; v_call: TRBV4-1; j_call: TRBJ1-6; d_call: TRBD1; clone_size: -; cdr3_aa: CASSRGTGLSNSPLHF; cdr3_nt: TGCGCCAGCAGCCGTGGGACAGGCCTTAGTAATTCACCCCTCCACTTT
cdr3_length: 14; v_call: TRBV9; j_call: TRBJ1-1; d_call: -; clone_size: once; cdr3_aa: CASSAQIENTEAFF; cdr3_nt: TGTGCCAGCAGCGCACAGATAGAGAACACTGAAGCTTTCTTT
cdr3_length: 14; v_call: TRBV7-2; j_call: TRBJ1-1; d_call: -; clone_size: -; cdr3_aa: CASSFSVLNTEAFF; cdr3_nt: TGTGCCAGCAGCTTTTCCGTATTGAACACTGAAGCTTTCTTT
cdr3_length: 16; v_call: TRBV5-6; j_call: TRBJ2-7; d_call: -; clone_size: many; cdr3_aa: CASSPPNGSSSYEQYF; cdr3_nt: TGTGCCAGCAGCCCGCCCAACGGTTCAAGCTCCTACGAGCAGTACTTC
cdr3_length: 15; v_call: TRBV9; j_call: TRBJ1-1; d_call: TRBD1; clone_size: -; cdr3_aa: CASSVDGTGNTEAFF; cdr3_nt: TGTGCCAGCAGCGTAGATGGGACAGGGAACACTGAAGCTTTCTTT
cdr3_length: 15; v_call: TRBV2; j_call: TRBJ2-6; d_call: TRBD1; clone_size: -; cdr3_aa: CASSGQGSGANVLTF; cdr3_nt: TGTGCCAGCAGTGGACAGGGAAGTGGGGCCAACGTCCTGACTTTC
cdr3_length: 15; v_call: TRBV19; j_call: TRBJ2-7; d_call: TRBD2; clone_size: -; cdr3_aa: CASRTSGVTSYEQYF; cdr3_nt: TGTGCCAGTAGGACGAGCGGGGTCACCTCCTACGAGCAGTACTTC